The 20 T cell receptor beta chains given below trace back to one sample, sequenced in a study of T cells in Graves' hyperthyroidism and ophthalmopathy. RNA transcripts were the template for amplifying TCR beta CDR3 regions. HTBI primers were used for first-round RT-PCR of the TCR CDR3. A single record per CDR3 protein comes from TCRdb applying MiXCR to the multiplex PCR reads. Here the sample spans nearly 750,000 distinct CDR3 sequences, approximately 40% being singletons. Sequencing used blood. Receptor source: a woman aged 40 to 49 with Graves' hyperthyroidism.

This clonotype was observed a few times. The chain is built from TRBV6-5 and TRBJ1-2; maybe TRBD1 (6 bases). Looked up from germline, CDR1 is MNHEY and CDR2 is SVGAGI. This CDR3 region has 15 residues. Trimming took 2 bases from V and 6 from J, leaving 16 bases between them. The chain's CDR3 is CASSYGGGAWNGYTF. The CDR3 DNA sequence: TGTGCCAGCAGTTACGGTGGGGGGGCGTGGAATGGCTACACCTTC.

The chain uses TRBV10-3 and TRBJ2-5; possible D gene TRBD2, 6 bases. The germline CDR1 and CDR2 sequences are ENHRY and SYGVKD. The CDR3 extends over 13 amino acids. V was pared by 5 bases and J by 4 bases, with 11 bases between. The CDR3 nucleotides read TGTGCCATCAGTTCAGCGGGCGGAGAGACCCAGTACTTC. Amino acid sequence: CAISSAGGETQYF.

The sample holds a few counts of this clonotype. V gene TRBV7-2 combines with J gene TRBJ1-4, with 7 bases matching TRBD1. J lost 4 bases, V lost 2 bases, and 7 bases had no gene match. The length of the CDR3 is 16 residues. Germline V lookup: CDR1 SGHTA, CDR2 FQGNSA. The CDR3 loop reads CASSLYFQGGNEKLFF. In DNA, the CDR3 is TGTGCCAGCAGCTTATACTTCCAGGGGGGTAATGAAAAACTGTTTTTT.

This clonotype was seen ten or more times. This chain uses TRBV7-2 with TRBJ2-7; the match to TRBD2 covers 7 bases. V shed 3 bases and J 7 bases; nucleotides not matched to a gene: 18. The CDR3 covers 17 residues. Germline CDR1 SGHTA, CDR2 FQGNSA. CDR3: CASSFAHSGAGPREQYF. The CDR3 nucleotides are TGTGCCAGCAGCTTCGCCCACAGCGGGGCCGGCCCCAGGGAGCAGTACTTC.

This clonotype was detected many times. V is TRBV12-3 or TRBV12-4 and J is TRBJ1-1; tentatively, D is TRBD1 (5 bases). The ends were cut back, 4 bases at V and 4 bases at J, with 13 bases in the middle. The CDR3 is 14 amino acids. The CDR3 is CASSSDTLSTEAFF. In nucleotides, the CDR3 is TGTGCCAGCAGTTCGGACACCTTGAGCACTGAAGCTTTCTTT.

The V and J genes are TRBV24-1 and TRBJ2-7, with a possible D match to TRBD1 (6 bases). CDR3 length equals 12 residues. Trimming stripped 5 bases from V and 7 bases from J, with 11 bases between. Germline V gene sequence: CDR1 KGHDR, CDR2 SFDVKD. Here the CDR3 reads CATSGTAGEQYF. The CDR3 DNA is TGTGCCACCAGTGGGACAGCAGGGGAGCAGTACTTC.

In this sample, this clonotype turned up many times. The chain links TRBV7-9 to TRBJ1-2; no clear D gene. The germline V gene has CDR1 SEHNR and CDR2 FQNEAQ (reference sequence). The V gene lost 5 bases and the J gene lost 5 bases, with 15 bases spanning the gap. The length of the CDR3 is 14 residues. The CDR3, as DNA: TGTGCCAGCAGCCCTGCGACGTCCGGTTATGGCTACACCTTC. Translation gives CASSPATSGYGYTF. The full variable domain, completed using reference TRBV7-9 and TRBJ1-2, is DTGVSQNPRHKITKRGQNVTFRCDPISEHNRLYWYRQTLGQGPEFLTYFQNEAQLEKSRLLSDRFSAERPKGSFSTLEIQRTEQGDSAMYLCASSPATSGYGYTFGSGTRLTVV.

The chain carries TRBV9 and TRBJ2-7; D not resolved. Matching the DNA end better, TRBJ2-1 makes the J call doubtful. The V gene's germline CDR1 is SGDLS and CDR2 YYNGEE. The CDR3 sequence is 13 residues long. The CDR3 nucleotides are TGTGCCAGCAGCGAGAACGCCTTGAATGAGCAGTTCTTC. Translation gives CASSENALNEQFF.

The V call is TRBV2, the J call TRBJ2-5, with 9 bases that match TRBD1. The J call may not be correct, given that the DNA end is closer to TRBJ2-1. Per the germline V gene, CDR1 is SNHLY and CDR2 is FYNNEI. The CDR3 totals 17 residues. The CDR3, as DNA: TGTGCCAGCAGTGATGGAGACAGGGGGAAAAACTACAATGAGCAGTTCTTC. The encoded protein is CASSDGDRGKNYNEQFF.

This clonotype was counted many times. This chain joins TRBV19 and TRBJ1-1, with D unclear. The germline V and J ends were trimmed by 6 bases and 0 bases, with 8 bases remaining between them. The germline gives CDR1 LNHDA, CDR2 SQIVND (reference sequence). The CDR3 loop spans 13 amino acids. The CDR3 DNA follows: TGTGCCAGTAGAAGAAACTTGAACACTGAAGCTTTCTTT. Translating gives CASRRNLNTEAFF.

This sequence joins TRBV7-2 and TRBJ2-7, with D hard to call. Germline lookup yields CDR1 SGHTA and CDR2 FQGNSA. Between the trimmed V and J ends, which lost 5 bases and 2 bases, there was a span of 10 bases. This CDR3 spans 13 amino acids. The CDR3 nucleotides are TGTGCCAGCAGCCAAGAAATCGCCTACGAGCAGTACTTC. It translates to CASSQEIAYEQYF.

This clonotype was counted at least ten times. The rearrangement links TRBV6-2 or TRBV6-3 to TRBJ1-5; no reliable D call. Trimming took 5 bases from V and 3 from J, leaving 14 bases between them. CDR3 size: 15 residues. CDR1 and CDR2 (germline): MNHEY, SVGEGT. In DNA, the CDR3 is TGTGCCAGCAGTCCACTGGACCCTGACAATCAGCCCCAGCATTTT. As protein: CASSPLDPDNQPQHF.

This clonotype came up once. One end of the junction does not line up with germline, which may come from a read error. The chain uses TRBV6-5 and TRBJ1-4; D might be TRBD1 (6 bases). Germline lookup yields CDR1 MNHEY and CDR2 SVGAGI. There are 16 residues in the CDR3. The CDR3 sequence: CAISYSQGTSNEKLFF. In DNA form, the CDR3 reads TGTGCCATCAGTTACTCCCAGGGGACCTCTAATGAAAAACTGTTTTTT.

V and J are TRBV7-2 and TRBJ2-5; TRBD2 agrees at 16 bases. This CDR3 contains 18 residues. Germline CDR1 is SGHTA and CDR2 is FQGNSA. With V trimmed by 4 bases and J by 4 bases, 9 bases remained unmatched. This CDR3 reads CASSSLPGLAGGGETQYF. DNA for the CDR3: TGTGCCAGCAGCTCTCTACCGGGACTAGCGGGAGGGGGAGAGACCCAGTACTTC.

The DNA of the CDR3 is TGCAGTGCGGAGGGACAGGGGGTCGGAGAGACCCAGTACTTC. It encodes CSAEGQGVGETQYF. V and J are TRBV20-1 and TRBJ2-5; 11 bases are shared with TRBD1. The CDR3 spans 14 residues. J was trimmed by 4 bases and V by 6 bases; bases with no gene match: 7. Germline V gene lookup returns CDR1 DFQATT and CDR2 SNEGSKA (reference sequence).

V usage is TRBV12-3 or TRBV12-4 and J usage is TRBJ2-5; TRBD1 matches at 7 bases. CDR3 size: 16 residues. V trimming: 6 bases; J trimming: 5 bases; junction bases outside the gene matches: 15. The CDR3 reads CASSSINRGRGETQYF. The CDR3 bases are TGTGCCAGCAGCTCTATTAACAGGGGTAGGGGGGAGACCCAGTACTTC.

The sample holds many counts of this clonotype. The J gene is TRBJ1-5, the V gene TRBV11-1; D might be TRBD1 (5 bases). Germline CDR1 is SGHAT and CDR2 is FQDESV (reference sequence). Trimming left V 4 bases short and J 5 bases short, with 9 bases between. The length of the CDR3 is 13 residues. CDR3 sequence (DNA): TGTGCCAGCAGCTCGACAGCTTATCAGCCCCAGCATTTT. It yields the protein CASSSTAYQPQHF.

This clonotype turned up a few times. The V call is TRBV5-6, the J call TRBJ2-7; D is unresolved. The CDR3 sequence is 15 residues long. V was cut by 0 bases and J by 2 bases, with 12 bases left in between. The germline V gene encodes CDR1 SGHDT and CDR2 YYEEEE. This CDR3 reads CASSLAGPGPYEQYF. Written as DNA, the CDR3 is TGTGCCAGCAGCTTGGCTGGCCCTGGGCCCTACGAGCAGTACTTC.

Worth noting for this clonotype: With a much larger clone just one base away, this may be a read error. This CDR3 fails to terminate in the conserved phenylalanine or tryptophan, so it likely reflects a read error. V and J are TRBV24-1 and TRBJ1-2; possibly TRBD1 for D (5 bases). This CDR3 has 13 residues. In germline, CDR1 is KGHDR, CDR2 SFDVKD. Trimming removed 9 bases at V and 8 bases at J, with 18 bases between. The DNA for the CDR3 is TGTGCCACCGGGGCTGATGGCCAGGTCGGCTACACCTCC. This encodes CATGADGQVGYTS.

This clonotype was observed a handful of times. The CDR3 here is CASSMRGQGVGQPQHF. DNA for the CDR3: TGTGCCAGCAGTATGCGGGGACAGGGAGTTGGTCAGCCCCAGCATTTT. V is TRBV2 and J is TRBJ1-5; 9 bases match TRBD1. The V gene's germline CDR1 is SNHLY and CDR2 FYNNEI. The length of the CDR3 is 16 residues. Trimming removed 5 bases from V and 6 bases from J; junction bases left unmatched: 11.